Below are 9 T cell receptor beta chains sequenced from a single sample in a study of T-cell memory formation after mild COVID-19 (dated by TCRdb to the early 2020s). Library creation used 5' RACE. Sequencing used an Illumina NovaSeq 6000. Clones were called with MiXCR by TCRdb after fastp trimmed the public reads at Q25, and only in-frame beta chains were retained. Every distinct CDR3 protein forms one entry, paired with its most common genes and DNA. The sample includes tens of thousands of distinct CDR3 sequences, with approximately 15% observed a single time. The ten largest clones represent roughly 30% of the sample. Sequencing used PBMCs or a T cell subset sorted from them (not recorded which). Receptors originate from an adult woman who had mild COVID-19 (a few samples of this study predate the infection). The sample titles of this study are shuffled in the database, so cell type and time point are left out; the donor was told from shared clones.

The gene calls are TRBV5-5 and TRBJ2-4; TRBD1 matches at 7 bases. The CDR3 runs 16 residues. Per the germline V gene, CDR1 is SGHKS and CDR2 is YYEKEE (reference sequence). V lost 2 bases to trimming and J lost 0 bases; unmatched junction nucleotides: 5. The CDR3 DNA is TGTGCCAGCAGCTTCAGGACAGGACTAGCCAAAAACATTCAGTACTTC. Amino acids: CASSFRTGLAKNIQYF.

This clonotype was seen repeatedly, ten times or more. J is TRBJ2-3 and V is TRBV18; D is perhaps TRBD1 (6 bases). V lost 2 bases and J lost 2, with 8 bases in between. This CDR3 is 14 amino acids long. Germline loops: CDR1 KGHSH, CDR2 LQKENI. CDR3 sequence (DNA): TGTGCCAGCTCACCAGGGGGCTCCACAGATACGCAGTATTTT. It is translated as CASSPGGSTDTQYF.

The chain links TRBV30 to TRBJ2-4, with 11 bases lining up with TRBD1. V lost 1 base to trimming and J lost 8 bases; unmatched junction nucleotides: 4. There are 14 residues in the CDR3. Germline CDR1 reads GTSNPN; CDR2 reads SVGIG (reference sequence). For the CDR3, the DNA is TGTGCCTGGAGTGCGGGACAGGGGGACGACATTCAGTACTTC. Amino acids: CAWSAGQGDDIQYF.

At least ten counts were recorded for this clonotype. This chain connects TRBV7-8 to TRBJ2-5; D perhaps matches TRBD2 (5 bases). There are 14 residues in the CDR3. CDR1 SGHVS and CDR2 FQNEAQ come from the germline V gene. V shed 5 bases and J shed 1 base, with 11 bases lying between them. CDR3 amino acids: CASSGPSTQETQYF. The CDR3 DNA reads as TGTGCCAGCAGCGGACCTAGCACCCAAGAGACCCAGTACTTC.

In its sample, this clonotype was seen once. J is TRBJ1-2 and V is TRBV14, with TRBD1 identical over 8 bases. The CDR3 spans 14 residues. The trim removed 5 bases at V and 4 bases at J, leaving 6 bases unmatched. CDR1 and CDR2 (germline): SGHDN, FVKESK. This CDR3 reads CASSYGQGAYGYTF. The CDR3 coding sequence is TGTGCCAGCAGCTACGGACAGGGTGCCTATGGCTACACCTTC.

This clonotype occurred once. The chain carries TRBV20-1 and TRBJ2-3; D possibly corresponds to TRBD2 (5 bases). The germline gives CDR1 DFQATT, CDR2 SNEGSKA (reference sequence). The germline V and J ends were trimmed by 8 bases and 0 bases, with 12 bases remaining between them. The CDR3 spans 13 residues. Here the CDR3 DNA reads TGCAGTCCCCGGGAACTTAGCACAGATACGCAGTATTTT. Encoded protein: CSPRELSTDTQYF.

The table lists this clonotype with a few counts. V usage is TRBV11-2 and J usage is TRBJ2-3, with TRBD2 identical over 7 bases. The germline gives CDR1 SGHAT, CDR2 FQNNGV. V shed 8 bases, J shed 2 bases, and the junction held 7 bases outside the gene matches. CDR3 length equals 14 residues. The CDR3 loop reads CASGRLAVTDTQYF. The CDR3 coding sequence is TGTGCCAGCGGTCGCCTAGCGGTCACAGATACGCAGTATTTT.

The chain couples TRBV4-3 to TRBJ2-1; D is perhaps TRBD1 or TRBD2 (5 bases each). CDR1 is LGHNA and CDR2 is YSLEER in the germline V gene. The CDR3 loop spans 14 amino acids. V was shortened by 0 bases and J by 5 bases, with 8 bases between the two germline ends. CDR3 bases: TGCGCCAGCAGCCAAGATCGAGGGGACAATGAGCAGTTCTTC. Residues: CASSQDRGDNEQFF.

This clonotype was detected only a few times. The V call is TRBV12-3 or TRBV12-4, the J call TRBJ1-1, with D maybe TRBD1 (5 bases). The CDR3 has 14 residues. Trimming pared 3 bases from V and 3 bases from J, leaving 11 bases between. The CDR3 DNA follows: TGTGCCAGCAGTTTCTTGGTCAGGGACACTGAAGCTTTCTTT. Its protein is CASSFLVRDTEAFF.